This is a list of T cell receptor beta chains from one sample in a study of blood T cell repertoires in COVID-19. Clones were read by immunoSEQ multiplex PCR, and TCRdb kept only the in-frame ones, dropping some. The sample shows 120,000 to 150,000 clones, about four fifths of them seen only once. The sequenced material came from peripheral blood. These receptors came from a human donor in a cohort sampled during active COVID-19. The CDR3 runs from the conserved cysteine through the conserved F or W. The order of the fields is V gene, clone size, J gene, D gene, CDR3 DNA, CDR3 protein. The D gene is left open where the match is weak. Size is omitted from some rows. Given values are once, few, many or a class for expanded clones.

>TRBV27|.|TRBJ1-1|TRBD1
TGTGCCAATAGACAGGGGGCTAGAAACACTGAAGCTTTCTTT
CANRQGARNTEAFF
>TRBV12-3/TRBV12-4|many|TRBJ1-1|.
TGTGCCAGCTTGGACAGCCAGAGGGCTGAAGCTTTCTTT
CASLDSQRAEAFF
>TRBV28|.|TRBJ2-3|.
TGTGCCAGCAGTCGGGGGTTAGCAGTTGATACGCAGTATTTT
CASSRGLAVDTQYF
>TRBV7-9|once|TRBJ1-4|TRBD1
TGTGCCAGCAGCCCAACCAAGACAGGGGGAGGTGAAAAACTGTTTTTT
CASSPTKTGGGEKLFF
>TRBV6-5|.|TRBJ2-7|.
TGTGCCAGCAAGCTTTTCCTGGGGGGCTCCTACGAGCAGTACTTC
CASKLFLGGSYEQYF
>TRBV30|.|TRBJ2-7|TRBD1
TGTGCCTGGAACCCCGGGACAGGGATCTACGAGCAGTACTTC
CAWNPGTGIYEQYF
>TRBV5-6|.|TRBJ1-6|TRBD1
TGTGCCAGCAGCCTCCTCGGACAGGGGGATTCACCCCTCCACTTT
CASSLLGQGDSPLHF
>TRBV19|.|TRBJ2-1|TRBD2
TGTGCCAGTAGTATGACTAGCGGCCGGGGCGACAATGAGCAGTTCTTC
CASSMTSGRGDNEQFF
>TRBV29-1|.|TRBJ2-3|TRBD1
TGCAGCGTTGCCCCGGACAGGGGCACAGATACGCAGTATTTT
CSVAPDRGTDTQYF
>TRBV28|.|TRBJ1-2|.
TGTGCCAGCAACAGTATCGCCGGGGGGGGCTACACCTTC
CASNSIAGGGYTF
>TRBV28|.|TRBJ2-6|TRBD1
TGTGCCAGCAGGGGGACAGACTCTGGGGCCAACGTCCTGACTTTC
CASRGTDSGANVLTF
>TRBV27|.|TRBJ1-2|.
TGTGCCAGCAGTTCCAACAGGTTTGCTAACTATGGCTACACCTTC
CASSSNRFANYGYTF
>TRBV11-3|.|TRBJ2-5|.
TGTGCCAGCAGCCAAGACAGTAATCAAGAGACCCAGTACTTC
CASSQDSNQETQYF
>TRBV6-5|.|TRBJ1-2|TRBD1
TGTGCCACCGAGCGGACAGGCTATGGCTACACCTTC
CATERTGYGYTF
>TRBV7-3|.|TRBJ2-7|TRBD1
TGTGCCAGCAGCTCGGACAGGGGGCGCCCCCAATTC
CASSSDRGRPQF
>TRBV4-2|once|TRBJ2-3|TRBD2
TGTGCCAGCAGCCAGCGGGGGTCGACTAGCACAGATACGCAGTATTTT
CASSQRGSTSTDTQYF
>TRBV10-3|.|TRBJ2-1|TRBD2
TGTGCCATCAGTGATAATAGCGGGGCGAACAATGAGCAGTTCTTC
CAISDNSGANNEQFF
>TRBV18|.|TRBJ2-5|.
TGTGCCAGCTCACCAACCAATAGACAAGAGACCCAGTACTTC
CASSPTNRQETQYF
>TRBV2|once|TRBJ2-1|TRBD2
TGTGCCAGCACTGGGACTAGCGGAGGTCGGGGTGGTGAGCAGTTCTTC
CASTGTSGGRGGEQFF
>TRBV6-1|.|TRBJ1-1|.
TGTGCCAGCAGTGAAGCCCCAGGGTGGTATACTGAAGCTTTCTTT
CASSEAPGWYTEAFF
>TRBV5-5|.|TRBJ1-4|.
TGTGCCAGCAGCTTCACCCAGACAACTAATGAAAAACTGTTTTTT
CASSFTQTTNEKLFF
>TRBV6-6|.|TRBJ1-5|.
TGTGCCAGCAGTAGGGGGGGCCGTAGCAATCAGCCCCAGCATTTT
CASSRGGRSNQPQHF
>TRBV5-1|.|TRBJ2-2|TRBD1
TGCGCCAGCAGCTTACAGGGGGCATACACCGGGGAGCTGTTTTTT
CASSLQGAYTGELFF
>TRBV10-3|.|TRBJ2-7|.
TGTGCCATCCCTACGGACAGTCCGGCGGTCCTTTCCTACGAGCAGTACTTC
CAIPTDSPAVLSYEQYF
>TRBV3-1/TRBV3-2|.|TRBJ2-1|TRBD2
TGTGCCAGCAGCCAAGGAGCGGGGGGGCAGTTCTTC
CASSQGAGGQFF
>TRBV19|.|TRBJ1-5|.
TGTGCCAGTAAGGGGCCAGGACAGCCCCAGCATTTT
CASKGPGQPQHF
>TRBV10-2|many|TRBJ1-5|.
TGCGCCAGCAGTGAGTCGGGCGCGGGTCAGCCCCAGCATTTT
CASSESGAGQPQHF
>TRBV28|.|TRBJ1-6|TRBD1
TGTGCCAGCAGTTTACAGGGGGCGCGGTCACCCCTCCACTTT
CASSLQGARSPLHF
>TRBV4-1|.|TRBJ1-2|TRBD1
TGCGCCAGCAGCCAAACGGACAGGGCCTTCTATGGCTACACCTTC
CASSQTDRAFYGYTF
>TRBV18|.|TRBJ2-2|.
TGTGCCAGCTCACCACGTAACACCTACACCGGGGAGCTGTTTTTT
CASSPRNTYTGELFF
>TRBV6-5|.|TRBJ1-1|TRBD1
TGTGCCAGCAGTTATGACAGGGCCTACACTGAAGCTTTCTTT
CASSYDRAYTEAFF
>TRBV5-1|.|TRBJ2-3|TRBD1
TGCGCCAGCAGCCCATGGACAGGGTCGACAGATACGCAGTATTTT
CASSPWTGSTDTQYF
>TRBV28|.|TRBJ2-2|.
TGTGCCAGCAGTCTCCGTAGGGGGAAGCACACCGGGGAGCTGTTTTTT
CASSLRRGKHTGELFF
>TRBV7-9|few|TRBJ2-7|TRBD2
TGTGCCAGCAGCTTTTGGGGCGGCGGGGGGACCTACGAGCAGTACTTC
CASSFWGGGGTYEQYF
>TRBV7-2|few|TRBJ2-7|TRBD1
TGTGCCAGCAGCTGGAGACAGGGGTTATTCTACGAGCAGTACTTC
CASSWRQGLFYEQYF
>TRBV2|once|TRBJ2-2|.
TGTGCCAGCAGTGAACTACAGACAAACACCGGGGAGCTGTTTTTT
CASSELQTNTGELFF
>TRBV11-3|.|TRBJ2-1|.
TGTGCCAGCAGCTTAGAGCAGGGGACGGGTGAGCAGTTCTTC
CASSLEQGTGEQFF
>TRBV7-2|few|TRBJ1-1|TRBD1
TGTGCCAGCAGCGCAGACAGGGGGCCTAGGGCTGAAGCTTTCTTT
CASSADRGPRAEAFF
>TRBV20-1|.|TRBJ1-1|TRBD1
TGCAGTGCTAGTGGGGACAGGGAAGGTGTTGAAGCTTTCTTT
CSASGDREGVEAFF
>TRBV5-1|.|TRBJ1-4|TRBD1
TGCGCCAGCAGCCCTACACAGGGGTCTAATGAAAAACTGTTTTTT
CASSPTQGSNEKLFF